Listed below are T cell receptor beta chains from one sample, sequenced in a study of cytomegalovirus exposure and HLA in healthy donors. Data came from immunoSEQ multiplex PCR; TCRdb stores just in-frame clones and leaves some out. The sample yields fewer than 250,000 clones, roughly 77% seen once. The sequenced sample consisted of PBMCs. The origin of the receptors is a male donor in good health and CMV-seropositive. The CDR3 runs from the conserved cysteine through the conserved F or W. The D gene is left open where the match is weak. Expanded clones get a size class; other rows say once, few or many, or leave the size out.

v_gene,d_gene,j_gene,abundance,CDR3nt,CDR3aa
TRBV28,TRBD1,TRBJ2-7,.,TGTGCCAGCACGGGGACAGGGATGAACGAGCAGTACTTC,CASTGTGMNEQYF
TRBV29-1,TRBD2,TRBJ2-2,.,TGCAGCGTTGACTTAGGACTAGCGGGGGGCTCGAACACCGGGGAGCTGTTTTTT,CSVDLGLAGGSNTGELFF
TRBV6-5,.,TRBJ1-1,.,TGTGCCAGCAGTAAGACGTGGGGGCGAGACACTGAAGCTTTCTTT,CASSKTWGRDTEAFF
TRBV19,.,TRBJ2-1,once,TGTGCCAGTAGCTTTATGGGGGGTGAGCAGTTCTTC,CASSFMGGEQFF
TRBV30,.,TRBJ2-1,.,TGTGCCTGGAATACCGGGTTAGGTGAGCAGTTCTTC,CAWNTGLGEQFF
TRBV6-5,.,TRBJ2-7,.,TGTGCCAGCAGGAAAAAGACTAGTATCTACGAGCAGTACTTC,CASRKKTSIYEQYF
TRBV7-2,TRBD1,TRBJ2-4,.,TGTGCCAGCAGCTCTGGATTCCCGGGGCAGACAGGGCAACAGTACTTC,CASSSGFPGQTGQQYF
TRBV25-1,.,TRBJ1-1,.,TGTGCCAGCAGTGAATGGGAGGGCACTGAAGCTTTCTTT,CASSEWEGTEAFF
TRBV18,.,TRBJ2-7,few,TGTGCCAGCTCACCAAAAGTCTCGGGTGAGCAGTACTTC,CASSPKVSGEQYF
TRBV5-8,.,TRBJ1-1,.,TGTGCCAGCAGCTTGGGGCAGGGGTACACTGAAGCTTTCTTT,CASSLGQGYTEAFF
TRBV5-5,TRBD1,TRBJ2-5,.,TGTGCCAGCACCCCCCCGGGGACAGAAGAGACCCAGTACTTC,CASTPPGTEETQYF
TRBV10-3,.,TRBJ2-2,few,TGTGCCATCACTGAGCGGGTGGGGCGCACCGGGGAGCTGTTTTTT,CAITERVGRTGELFF
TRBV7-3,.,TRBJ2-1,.,TGTGCCAGCAGCCAAACAGGGTTCTACAATGAGCAGTTCTTC,CASSQTGFYNEQFF
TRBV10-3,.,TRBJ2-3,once,TGTGCCATCAGTGAGGCGGGTCCGGGCGCTGGGACAGATACGCAGTATTTT,CAISEAGPGAGTDTQYF
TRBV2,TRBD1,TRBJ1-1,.,TGTGCCAGCAGTCCGATCAGGGGGCAGAACACTGAAGCTTTCTTT,CASSPIRGQNTEAFF
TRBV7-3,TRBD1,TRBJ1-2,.,TGTGCCAGCAGCTTAAACCGTGAAGCGGGACAGGGCTTTGGCTACACCTTC,CASSLNREAGQGFGYTF
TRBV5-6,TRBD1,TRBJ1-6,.,TGTGCCAGCACCTTGGGGGACAGTAGGTATCTTTCACCCCTCCACTTT,CASTLGDSRYLSPLHF
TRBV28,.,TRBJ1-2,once,TGTGCCAGCGAAGAGAGGATCTATGGCTACACCTTC,CASEERIYGYTF
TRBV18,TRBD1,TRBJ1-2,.,TGTGCCAGCTCACCATCCTCCGGGACAGGGGAAGGTCGTGGCTACACCTTC,CASSPSSGTGEGRGYTF
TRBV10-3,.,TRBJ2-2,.,TGTGCAGGCCAGCAGGACACCGGGGAGCTGTTTTTT,CAGQQDTGELFF
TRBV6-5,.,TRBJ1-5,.,TGTGCCAGCAGACCTTGGGCCGTTGGTCACCAGCCCCAGCATTTT,CASRPWAVGHQPQHF
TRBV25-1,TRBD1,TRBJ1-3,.,TGTGCCAGCAGCCCCTCGGGACAGTCTGTTCTCTCTGGAAACACCATATATTTT,CASSPSGQSVLSGNTIYF
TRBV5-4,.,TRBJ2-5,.,TGTGCCAGCAGCCGGGACTCAGGTTCCGAGACCCAGTACTTC,CASSRDSGSETQYF
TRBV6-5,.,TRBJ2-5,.,TGTGCCAGCCACGATGAGGTTCAAGAGACCCAGTACTTC,CASHDEVQETQYF
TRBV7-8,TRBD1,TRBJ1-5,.,TGTGCCAGCAGCCCATCCGGGACAGGGTTTTATAGCAATCAGCCCCAGCATTTT,CASSPSGTGFYSNQPQHF
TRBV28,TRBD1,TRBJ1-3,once,TGTGCCAGCAGTTTGGACAGGGGCCGGAGAAACACCATATATTTT,CASSLDRGRRNTIYF
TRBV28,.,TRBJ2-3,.,TGTGCCAGCAGTTTACCTGGCACAGATACGCAGTATTTT,CASSLPGTDTQYF
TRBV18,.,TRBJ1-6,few,TGTGCCAGCTCACCAGTGCAGGCCTATAATTCACCCCTCCACTTT,CASSPVQAYNSPLHF
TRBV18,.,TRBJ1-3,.,TGTGCCAGCTCACCCTCCGAGTCCATGGCTGGAAACACCATATATTTT,CASSPSESMAGNTIYF
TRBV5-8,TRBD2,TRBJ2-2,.,TGTGCCAGCAGCTTGGGGACTAGCCACACCGGGGAGCTGTTTTTT,CASSLGTSHTGELFF
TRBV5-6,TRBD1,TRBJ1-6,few,TGTGCCAGCAGCTTAGGGCAGGGGACAGCTAATTCACCCCTCCACTTT,CASSLGQGTANSPLHF
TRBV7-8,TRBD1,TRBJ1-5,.,TGTGCCAGCAGCCCTCGACAGGGGGCCAGCAATCAGCCCCAGCATTTT,CASSPRQGASNQPQHF
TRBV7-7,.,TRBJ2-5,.,TGTGCTAGCAGCTTAGGTGGGGGCCTCCAAGAGACCCAGTACTTC,CASSLGGGLQETQYF
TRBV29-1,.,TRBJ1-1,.,TGCAGCGTTGGGTGGGGGGGACCGGGCACTGAAGCTTTCTTT,CSVGWGGPGTEAFF
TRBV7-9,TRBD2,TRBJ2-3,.,TGTGCCAGCAGCTTATCAGCGGGGAGGGCAGATACGCAGTATTTT,CASSLSAGRADTQYF
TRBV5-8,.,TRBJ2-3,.,TGTGCCAGCAAATACGGTTTCGGGATGAGCACAGATACGCAGTATTTT,CASKYGFGMSTDTQYF
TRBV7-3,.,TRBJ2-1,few,TGTGCCAGCAGCCCATCAGGGATGAACTACAATGAGCAGTTCTTC,CASSPSGMNYNEQFF
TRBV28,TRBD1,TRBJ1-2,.,TGTGCCAGCACCGACGGGACAGGAAACCTTAACTATGGCTACACCTTC,CASTDGTGNLNYGYTF
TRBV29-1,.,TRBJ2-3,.,TGCAGCGTTCACGGTCGTCCTGCGGGAGATACGCAGTATTTT,CSVHGRPAGDTQYF